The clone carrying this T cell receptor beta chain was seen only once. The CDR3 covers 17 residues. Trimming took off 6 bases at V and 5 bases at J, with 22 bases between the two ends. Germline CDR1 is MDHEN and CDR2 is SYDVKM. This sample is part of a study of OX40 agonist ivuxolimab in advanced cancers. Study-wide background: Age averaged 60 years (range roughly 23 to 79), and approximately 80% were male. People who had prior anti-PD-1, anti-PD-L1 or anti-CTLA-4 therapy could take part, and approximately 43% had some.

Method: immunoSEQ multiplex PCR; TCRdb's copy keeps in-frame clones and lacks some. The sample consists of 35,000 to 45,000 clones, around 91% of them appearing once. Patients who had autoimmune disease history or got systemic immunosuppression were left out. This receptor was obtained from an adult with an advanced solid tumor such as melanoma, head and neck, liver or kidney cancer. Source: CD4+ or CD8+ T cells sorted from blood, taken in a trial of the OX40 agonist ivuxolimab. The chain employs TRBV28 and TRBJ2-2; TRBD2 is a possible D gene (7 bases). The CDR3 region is CASRITVRGARTGELFF. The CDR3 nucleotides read TGTGCCAGCAGAATCACGGTTCGGGGGGCTCGGACCGGGGAGCTGTTTTTT. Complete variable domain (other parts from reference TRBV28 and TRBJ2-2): DVKVTQSSRYLVKRTGEKVFLECVQDMDHENMFWYRQDPGLGLRLIYFSYDVKMKEKGDIPEGYSVSREKKERFSLILESASTNQTSMYLCASRITVRGARTGELFFGEGSRLTVL.